The rows below give T cell receptor beta chains drawn from one sample of a study of siplizumab effects on memory and regulatory T cells. The table came from immunoSEQ multiplex PCR; TCRdb's copy has only in-frame clones and leaves some out. Altogether around 100,000 clones are present, 90% to 95% being singletons, with the ten largest covering about 0.7%. Sequencing used Tregs sorted from blood. These receptors were obtained from a human donor in good health. The CDR3 runs from the conserved cysteine through the conserved F or W. The D gene is left open where the match is weak. A row's size may be missing; if present it is once, few, many or a size class.

V gene	D gene	clone size	J gene	CDR3 DNA	CDR3 protein
TRBV27	.	.	TRBJ1-6	TGTGCCAGCAGTTTCGCCGTAACTGGGGTTAATTCACCCCTCCACTTT	CASSFAVTGVNSPLHF
TRBV6-6	.	.	TRBJ2-2	TGTGCCAGCAGTTCGAGGGGGGGTGACGGGGAGCTGTTTTTT	CASSSRGGDGELFF
TRBV28	TRBD2	.	TRBJ2-1	TGTGCCAGCAGTCAGAGCGGGAGGGCCAACCACAATGAGCAGTTCTTC	CASSQSGRANHNEQFF
TRBV11-3	.	.	TRBJ2-1	TGTGCCAGCAGCTTAGGTAGCGATGAGCAGTTCTTC	CASSLGSDEQFF
TRBV28	TRBD1	.	TRBJ2-5	TGTGCCAGCAGTTCCCCCGGGACAGGGCCCCAAGAGACCCAGTACTTC	CASSSPGTGPQETQYF
TRBV11-1	.	.	TRBJ2-5	TGTGCCAGCAGCCAGCGAGAGACCCAGTACTTC	CASSQRETQYF
TRBV27	.	.	TRBJ2-7	TGTGCCAGCAGGGGGGTAGTTCCCTACGAGCAGTACTTC	CASRGVVPYEQYF
TRBV7-9	TRBD2	.	TRBJ2-7	TGTGCCAGCAGCTTACACCTTTATGGCGGGAGGGACTACGAGCAGTACTTC	CASSLHLYGGRDYEQYF
TRBV19	TRBD2	once	TRBJ2-7	TGTGCCAGTAGTGTTCGACTAGCGATTCAGAGCTCCTACGAGCAGTACTTC	CASSVRLAIQSSYEQYF
TRBV11-2	.	once	TRBJ1-2	TGTGCCAGCAGCTTAGATTGGGCGCAGGGACGTGGCTACACCTTC	CASSLDWAQGRGYTF
TRBV2	.	few	TRBJ1-1	TGTGCCAGCGCTGCGGCTTTCTTT	CASAAAFF
TRBV7-8	.	.	TRBJ2-7	TGTGCCAGCAGCTTGATCCGGGGGGCGGTAAAATACGAGCAGTACTTC	CASSLIRGAVKYEQYF
TRBV7-3	TRBD1	once	TRBJ2-1	TGTGCCAGCAGCTTTGATGGACAGGGATGGGATGAGCAGTTCTTC	CASSFDGQGWDEQFF
TRBV20-1	.	.	TRBJ2-7	TGCAGTGCTCGGAGACTAGGCGAGCAGTACTTC	CSARRLGEQYF